Listed here is a single TCR beta chain. The sample is drawn from a study of control samples from healthy donors and cancer patients. V lost 3 bases to trimming and J lost 1 base, with 10 bases between them. Germline V gene data show CDR1 as SGHNT and CDR2 as YENEEA. This CDR3 is 15 amino acids long. Sequencing was performed with immunoSEQ multiplex PCR; in TCRdb, only in-frame clones are kept and a portion is missing. The sample has approximately 150,000 clones; approximately 94% are singletons. The material sequenced was blood. The chain links TRBV11-3 to TRBJ2-1; possible D gene TRBD2, 6 bases. This receptor was taken from a man between 35 and 55 years old in good health. The CDR3 protein is CASSFSLASYNEQFF. CDR3 DNA: TGTGCCAGCAGCTTTTCACTAGCTTCCTACAATGAGCAGTTCTTC.